This paragraph covers one T cell receptor (beta chain) sequence. What it recognizes is unknown. The sample originates from a study of shared clonotypes between healthy human individuals. Naive CD8 cells lacked CD45RO and underwent positive selection for CCR7, leaving out terminally differentiated effector memory CD45RA+ cells. Every donor was a Caucasian adult from Nashville, Tennessee. In replicate PCRs of sorted subsets, roughly 200 ng DNA, approximately 28,000 T cell genomes, was used. Authors' data handling: With immunoSEQ giving junction-only sequences and no quality scores, filtering differed. Only in-frame clones appear in the TCRdb table, and some are missing; sequencing was by immunoSEQ multiplex PCR. V and J calls plus clone size are reproduced from that table; the DNA served to infer D and trimming. The sample lists about 590,000 clones, nearly 97% occurring once. Findings and caveats of the study: The researchers took only blood, and tissue repertoires probably look different.

The sequenced sample consisted of naive CD8+ T cells sorted from blood. This TCR came from a woman in her 30s in good health.

The CDR3 region is CASKRTSEFSYNEQFF. Here the CDR3 DNA reads TGTGCCAGCAAGAGAACTAGCGAGTTCTCCTACAATGAGCAGTTCTTC. This chain uses TRBV21-1 with TRBJ2-1; TRBD2 is the table's D call and was not checked against the DNA. TRBV21-1 is flagged as a pseudogene. The CDR3 covers 16 residues.